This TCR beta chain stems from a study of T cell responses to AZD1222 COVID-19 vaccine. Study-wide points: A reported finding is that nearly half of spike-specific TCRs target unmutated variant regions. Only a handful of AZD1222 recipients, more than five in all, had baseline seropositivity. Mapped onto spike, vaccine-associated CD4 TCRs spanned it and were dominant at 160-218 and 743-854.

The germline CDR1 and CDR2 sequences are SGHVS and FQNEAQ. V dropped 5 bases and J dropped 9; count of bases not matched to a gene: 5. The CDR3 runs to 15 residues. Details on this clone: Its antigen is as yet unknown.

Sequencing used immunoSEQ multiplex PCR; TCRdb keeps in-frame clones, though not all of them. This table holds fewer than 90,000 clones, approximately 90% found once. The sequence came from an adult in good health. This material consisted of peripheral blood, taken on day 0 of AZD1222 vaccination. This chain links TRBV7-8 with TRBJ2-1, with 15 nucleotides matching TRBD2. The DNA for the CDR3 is TGTGCCAGCAGCGTAGGGACTAGCGGGAGGTTTGAGCAGTTCTTC. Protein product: CASSVGTSGRFEQFF.